Listed here are 10 T cell receptor beta chains from one sample, sequenced in a study of tumor-infiltrating lymphocytes in primary liver carcinoma. A primer in the constant region served to generate TCR beta cDNA from 500 ng of total RNA. Library construction for TCR beta comprised three nested multiplex PCR rounds performed with slightly modified ARM-PCR. Researchers ran the first two PCR rounds for 9 to 10 cycles each with TRBV1-TRBV30 forward primers and a C-beta reverse primer. MiXCR was run by TCRdb on the multiplex PCR reads, yielding one entry per CDR3 protein. The sample consists of about 96,000 distinct CDR3 sequences, around 70% of them appearing once. Co-extraction yielded RNA and DNA from around 18-30 mg of unsorted bulk tissue. Sequenced material: tumor-adjacent normal liver tissue. The receptors were sampled from a man aged 40-55 years with primary liver carcinoma and hepatitis B virus infection.

The chain combines TRBV11-2 with TRBJ2-7, with a weak D call TRBD2 (5 bases). This CDR3 comprises 13 residues. With 5 bases removed from V and 5 bases from J, the gap between germline ends came to 13 bases. From germline, CDR1 is SGHAT and CDR2 FQNNGV. The CDR3 DNA reads as TGTGCCAGCAGCCCGAGTCTAGCTCACGAGCAGTACTTC. Its translation: CASSPSLAHEQYF.

About this clonotype: One end of the junction fails to match germline, which may point to a read error. This rearrangement joins TRBV4-1 to TRBJ2-1; 9 bases line up with TRBD2. CDR3 length equals 12 residues. From germline, CDR1 is MGHRA and CDR2 YSYEKL. For the CDR3, the DNA is TGCGCCAGTAGCCAAGCGGGAGGTAAGCAGTTCTTC. Amino acid sequence: CASSQAGGKQFF.

This clonotype has only a few counts. The junction and the germline gene differ at one end; a read error may be behind it. The J gene is TRBJ2-7, the V gene TRBV11-2; D is unclear. From germline, CDR1 is SGHAT and CDR2 FQNNGV. The CDR3 is 14 residues long. The CDR3, as DNA: TGTGCCAGTAGCTTAACTGACACTGCCTACAAGCAGTATTTC. This gives the protein CASSLTDTAYKQYF.

The chain couples TRBV11-2 to TRBJ2-1; D uncertain. With 6 bases removed from V and 13 bases from J, the gap between germline ends came to 19 bases. CDR1 is SGHAT and CDR2 is FQNNGV in the germline V gene. The CDR3 has 13 amino acids. The CDR3 nucleotides read TGTGCCAGCAGTCAAACACCTTGCGGTGAACAGTTCTTC. It translates to CASSQTPCGEQFF.

The V and J genes are TRBV7-8 and TRBJ1-2; D gene unclear. Between the trimmed V and J ends, which lost 11 bases and 6 bases, there was a span of 31 bases. The length of the CDR3 is 17 residues. CDR1 and CDR2 (germline): SGHVS, FQNEAQ. The CDR3 nucleotides read TGTGCCGGCACCTTAGAGTATGGAGAGGGAGCGCTCAATGGCTACACCTTC. It specifies CAGTLEYGEGALNGYTF.

With respect to this clonotype: A read error is possible here, since a much larger clone lies one base away. This sequence joins TRBV13 and TRBJ2-7, with TRBD1 matching over 10 bases. CDR1 is PRHDT, CDR2 FYEKMQ, per germline (reference sequence). The CDR3 length is 14 residues. The CDR3 spells CASSLGTGGYAQYF. CDR3 nucleotides: TGTGCCAGCAGCTTAGGGACAGGGGGCTACGCGCAGTACTTC.

This clonotype was seen just once. A much larger clone is a single base away; this may be a read error. V and J are TRBV5-6 and TRBJ2-2; the D gene is possibly TRBD2 (7 bases). Germline-derived CDR1 and CDR2 are SGHDT and YYEEEE. The CDR3 has 17 residues. V lost 6 bases and J lost 2, with 20 bases in between. DNA for the CDR3: TGTGCCAGCATACTGGGGGCTAGCGGAGCCAACACCGGGGAGCTGTTTTTT. Translating gives CASILGASGANTGELFF. Together with reference TRBV5-6 and TRBJ2-2, the CDR3 gives the full variable domain: DAGVTQSPTHLIKTRGQQVTLRCSPKSGHDTVSWYQQALGQGPQFIFQYYEEEERQRGNFPDRFSGHQFPNYSSELNVNALLLGDSALYLCASILGASGANTGELFFGEGSRLTVL.

For this clonotype: Relative to the germline gene, one junction end is altered; a read error may explain this. The rearrangement links TRBV11-2 to TRBJ2-2, with TRBD1 identical over 9 bases. The CDR3 length is 17 residues. Germline loops: CDR1 SGHAT, CDR2 FQNNGV. CDR3 in amino acids: CASSFDRDRVGIGELFF. The CDR3 DNA sequence: TGTGCCAGCAGCTTTGATCGGGACAGGGTCGGCATTGGGGAGTTGTTTTTT.

As to this clonotype: Mismatch with germline at one junction end may stem from a read error. This chain connects TRBV12-3 or TRBV12-4 to TRBJ2-7, with a weak D call TRBD2 (6 bases). This CDR3 has 12 residues. The CDR3 DNA reads TGTGTCAGCAATGCACTAGCCTACGAGCAGAACTTC. Translation gives CVSNALAYEQNF.

Concerning this clonotype: Mismatch with germline at one junction end may stem from a read error. The V and J genes are TRBV5-6 and TRBJ2-7; 7 bases align to TRBD2. This CDR3 contains 15 residues. Germline V gene data show CDR1 as SGHDT and CDR2 as YYEEEE. The CDR3 DNA reads as TGTGCCAGCAGCTTTCTAGCGGAAAGCTCCTACGAGCAGCACTTC. It encodes CASSFLAESSYEQHF.